What follows describes a single TCR beta chain. Its antigen remains unidentified. Base qualities are not recorded, but no much larger clone differs from it by a single base. The sample is drawn from a study of cytomegalovirus exposure and HLA in healthy donors (dated by TCRdb to 2016 to 2017). General notes on the study: An earlier analysis of more than 550 of the donors reported 250 to 300 Gb of sequence data and roughly 120 million unique TCR beta sequences obtained from around 170 million T cells. Approximately 310 gigabases of sequencing data and tens of millions of unique TCR sequences were included in an early release covering under 650 HLA-typed donors. Among the roughly 370 genotyped donors, approximately 82% belonged to the genetic ancestry cluster associated with self-reported Caucasian donors. The aim of the study was to test whether cataloging public T cell receptors could identify signatures of past pathogen exposure. Using immunosequencing, the study profiled T cell repertoires from some 670 subjects and related those repertoires to cytomegalovirus serostatus. In addition to the first cohort of around 670 subjects, a separate validation cohort of 120 different subjects was used. To predict cytomegalovirus infection status, the study brought together high-throughput TCR immunosequencing, statistical association of individual TCRs with disease status, and machine learning. A later analysis re-analyzed previously published TCR beta repertoires from 660 or so donors and added high-resolution HLA genotyping to study TCR occurrence patterns. The later analysis used no new phenotypic data to find candidate immune exposures, relying instead on TCR beta sequences and their occurrence across donors. To decide whether each TCR beta V gene segment behaved as functional or pseudogenic, an earlier analysis of 587 of the donors relied on high-throughput TCR beta sequencing. Donor age, sex, ethnicity and CMV serostatus were compiled alongside the repertoire data. A later genetic analysis took genome-wide SNP genotypes for about 65% of the 666 donors and used that subset as a discovery cohort. Every discovery cohort repertoire had been produced on one sequencing platform. HLA typing covered class I and class II loci at four-digit resolution. The number of donors typed differed by locus, with roughly 620-630 for A, B, C, DRB1 and DQB1, around 560 for DQA1, about 610 for DPA1, and about 450 for DPB1. A handful of DR-DQ haplotypes were treated as single units for association and clustering because of strong linkage in the cohort. Across approximately 420 genotyped donors of the cohort, an average of about 240,000 unique TCR beta nucleotide sequences per donor were sequenced, and 15% to 20% of those sequences were non-productive. Summary of the overall study and its limitations: The presence/absence analyses assumed that sequencing depth was roughly uniform across donors, and that assumption may not be true. A further reported finding was that TCR beta sequences accurately predicted the HLA-A and HLA-B alleles for most subjects in the first cohort. Three of the identified cytomegalovirus-associated TCR beta chains were confirmed in vitro to be specific for cytomegalovirus antigens. Strong co-occurrence of HLA alleles, especially DR and DQ, made assigning TCR associations to individual alleles difficult. The only immune exposure information available for the cohort was CMV serostatus. In a later analysis, most CMV-associated TCR beta chains were found to appear HLA-restricted, with HLA associations seemingly driven largely by CMV exposure. A later genetic analysis reported fewer N-insertions in productive TCRs among donors in an Asian-associated ancestry cluster than the roughly 620-donor mean. The classifier was reported to diagnose cytomegalovirus status with high specificity and sensitivity in both the original cohort and the validation cohort. Because counts were too low, seventeen rarely observed V segments, including chromosome 9 orphons, were excluded from the earlier analysis of 500 to 700 of the donors. In a later analysis, HLA-associated TCR beta chains showed more clonal expansion and lower generation probabilities than non-associated chains that were equally common. Most TCR sequences were seen in very few donors, while some public TCRs were found in many individuals. Because HLA typing was missing for some donors at each locus, association tests included only the typed subset. According to a later analysis, TCR association rates differed among HLA loci, with DRB1 alleles showing the most associated TCRs and HLA-C alleles showing the fewest. In a later analysis, some 18,000 TCR beta sequences were associated with specific HLA alleles at a false discovery rate of 0.05. An earlier analysis of approximately 530 of the donors showed that most TCR beta V segments appeared in productive rearrangements either about 87% or about 30% of the time, which broadly matched IMGT annotations. Linkage disequilibrium might explain the correlated functional status among segregating V segments, but an unknown experimental factor could not be ruled out. Because the 87-base-pair reads could not distinguish some IMGT-functional V segments, including TRBV6-2 and TRBV6-3, those segments were excluded. A cluster of highly shared sequence variants was judged likely to represent a technical artifact of the sequencing pipeline. A later analysis reported that several top co-occurrence clusters appeared linked to parvovirus B19, influenza, CMV and Epstein-Barr virus. The study gave a list of under 200 TCR beta chains associated with cytomegalovirus. V-gene and J-gene trimming of TCR beta chains was associated with a missense DCLRE1C variant in a later genetic analysis, and the association was replicated in an independent cohort. It was suggested by the authors that the approach could potentially be generalized to other disease states and immunological phenotypes. The cohort was sequenced for TCR beta chains only, and without alpha or paired-chain data the features that could be detected were limited.

The library relied on the immunoSEQ multiplex PCR assay. The multiplex PCR relied on a mix of 60 forward primers for TCR Vbeta segments and 13 reverse primers for TCR Jbeta segments. A multiplex PCR assay on genomic DNA amplified the CDR3 region of rearranged TCR beta genes. The Illumina HiSeq System was used to sequence the amplified TCR beta libraries as 87-base-pair reads. The authors' analysis ran thus. Across the 600 to 700 repertoires, a later analysis counted tens of millions of unique TCR beta chains, 8.5 million to 12 million of which were shared by at least two donors. Raw reads were error-corrected and collapsed into unique sequences by a nearest-neighbor algorithm in which closely related sequences were merged to remove PCR and sequencing errors. Alignment of CDR3 sequences to IMGT reference sequences was used to assign V, D and J gene segments. Each retained sequence needed at least a six-nucleotide match to both a V gene segment and a J gene segment. Rearrangements were classified as productive when the CDR3 lacked stop codons and remained in frame with V and J, and all other rearrangements were classified as non-productive. Following IMGT convention, CDR3 was defined as the stretch from the second conserved V-encoded cysteine to the conserved J-encoded phenylalanine. The earlier analysis of more than 450 of the donors excluded sequences that lacked an unambiguous match to a single V gene segment. An earlier analysis of approximately 590 of the donors classified V segments as functional when productive rearrangements were above 56.7% and as segregating when the standard deviation between donors was above 5%. A statistical classification framework was developed to diagnose cytomegalovirus status using the catalog of TCR beta chain sequences. V and J gene assignment, in a later analysis, came from comparing TCR nucleotide sequences with IMGT/GENE-DB human TR gene sequences. In a later analysis, CDR3 sequences and most-parsimonious VDJ recombination scenarios were assigned using the TCRdist pipeline. In a later analysis, each TCR beta chain was defined by its CDR3 amino acid sequence together with its V-gene family, and reads lacking a unique V-gene family were excluded. As a way to deal with suspected cross-contamination and a sequencing artifact, a later analysis dropped 450 to 600 nucleotide sequences that were highly shared and had low generation probability. A later analysis calculated a clonal expansion index for each public chain from normalized within-repertoire ranks of inferred template counts. In a later analysis, generation probabilities were computed with a VDJ recombination model fitted to out-of-frame rearrangements, and the resulting probabilities were checked against IGoR. In a later analysis, hypergeometric tests were used to score TCR-TCR, TCR-HLA and TCR-CMV co-occurrence, with a repertoire-size bias correction applied to TCR pairs. A later analysis estimated false discovery rates by permuting HLA or CMV assignments 20 times. In a later analysis, co-occurring TCRs were grouped using DBSCAN, and TCRdist sequence similarity was added for clustering within HLA-allele-positive subsets. Repertoires with fewer than 30,000 or more than 120,000 public chains, plus five repertoires with anomalous nucleotide sharing, were excluded from co-occurrence clustering. TCRdb limited this immuneACCESS table to in-frame rearrangements with V and J called. A share of clones is missing; checked studies link under half to unresolved V genes, and the rest is unexplained. V and J calls plus clone size are reproduced from that table; the DNA served to infer D and trimming. Across this sample there are 130,000 or so clones, with 81% seen only once. The biggest ten clones account for about 2% of the sample.

The cohort consisted of 650 to 850 healthy bone marrow donors. At the time of sampling, all cohort members were nominally healthy, though unrecorded immune exposures were likely present. The donor was CMV seronegative and was included in the group of 352 seronegative cohort members. A peripheral blood sample was collected from each donor, and TCR beta sequencing was performed on peripheral blood mononuclear cells. Genomic DNA extraction from the blood cell samples was performed with the Qiagen DNeasy Blood Extraction Kit. Looking up the germline V gene (reference sequence) yields CDR1 LNHNV and CDR2 YYDKDF. Deletion took 0 bases off V and 4 bases off J, with a span of 18 bases between the germline ends. Measured from the cysteine to the phenylalanine, the CDR3 is 17 residues long. Only CDR3 DNA remains: 51 bases, in frame from the first base.

Rearrangement joined TRBV15 to TRBJ1-2; the D gene is perhaps TRBD1, from 6 matching bases. The material sequenced was PBMCs. The clonotype was recovered from a woman in her forties in good health and CMV-seronegative. The bases read TGTGCCACCAGCAGAGATAATTCCAGGGGCAGTAGCTATGGCTACACCTTC. It translates to CATSRDNSRGSSYGYTF.